This TCR beta chain emerged from a study of technical replicates of blood from a few donors. The CDR3 sequence is 14 residues long. Trimming took off 1 base at V and 7 bases at J, with 10 bases between the two ends. Germline lookup yields CDR1 MGHRA and CDR2 YSYEKL. The assay was immunoSEQ multiplex PCR, and TCRdb's table has in-frame clones only and misses some. The data hold roughly 76,000 clones, with 94% observed a single time. The source is a human donor in good health. The material sequenced was T cells isolated from PBMCs. V usage is TRBV4-1 and J usage is TRBJ2-2; D not resolved. The CDR3 nucleotides are TGCGCCAGCAGCCAAGTGGTGGCTAGCGGGGAGCTGTTTTTT. It is translated as CASSQVVASGELFF.